The clone carrying this T cell receptor beta chain was recorded a few times. The target antigen is unknown. Germline and junction disagree at one end, which may indicate a read error. This record belongs to a study of T cells after yellow fever vaccination. 5'RACE template switching added a universal primer site and UMIs to TCR cDNA. TCRdb called the 5' RACE reads again in MiXCR, with one record for every CDR3 protein. The sample yields about 580,000 distinct CDR3 sequences, about a sixth seen once. Findings and caveats of the study: The presence of abundant clonotypes contaminating from the bulk population was possible in FACS-sorted repertoires. Booster samples showed a return of most primary-vaccination clones (under 98% CD4, 80% to 90% CD8). Clonotypes found in both CD4 and CD8 compartments made up a small share.

This sequence originates from a man aged 18 to 30 who received the YFV17D yellow fever vaccine. The input for sequencing was PBMCs, taken about 5 days after the first yellow fever vaccination.

Here the CDR3 reads CSARDPMGLAELFF. In DNA form, the CDR3 reads TGCAGTGCTAGAGACCCAATGGGACTAGCCGAGCTGTTCTTC. This chain links TRBV20-1 with TRBJ2-1; 9 positions agree with TRBD2. This CDR3 is 14 amino acids long. Looked up from germline, CDR1 is DFQATT and CDR2 is SNEGSKA (reference sequence).